Below, 11 T cell receptor beta chains from the same sample are listed, as sequenced in a study of T cells after yellow fever vaccination. MiXCR was run by TCRdb on the 5' RACE reads, yielding one entry per CDR3 protein. Among 250,000 to 400,000 distinct CDR3 sequences listed, 3.5% to 4.5% were seen once. Sample: PBMCs, taken 15 days after the yellow fever booster vaccination. These receptors were obtained from a man in his late teens or twenties who received the YFV17D yellow fever vaccine.

V usage is TRBV24-1 and J usage is TRBJ1-1; D perhaps matches TRBD1 (5 bases). Germline V gives CDR1 KGHDR, CDR2 SFDVKD. V was cut by 2 bases and J by 1 base, with 10 bases left in between. The CDR3 has 15 amino acids. The CDR3 DNA sequence: TGTGCCACCAGTGATTCCAGGGTGGGGAACACTGAAGCTTTCTTT. Its protein product is CATSDSRVGNTEAFF.

A few counts support this clonotype. The chain's CDR3 is CASSLPSGFTGELFF. The CDR3 DNA is TGTGCCAGCAGCTTACCTAGCGGATTCACCGGGGAGCTGTTTTTT. V and J are TRBV7-9 and TRBJ2-2, with 7 bases fitting TRBD2. V lost 2 bases, J lost 4 bases, and 4 bases stayed unmatched. The CDR3 contains 15 residues. Germline CDR1 is SEHNR and CDR2 is FQNEAQ (reference sequence).

The sample holds many counts of this clonotype. The chain carries TRBV29-1 and TRBJ2-7; 7 nucleotides match TRBD1. This CDR3 is built from 12 residues. The V gene's germline CDR1 is SQVTM and CDR2 ANQGSEA. J lost 2 bases, V lost 6 bases, and 4 bases had no gene match. CDR3: CSVGTATYEQYF. The CDR3 DNA follows: TGCAGCGTCGGGACAGCAACCTACGAGCAGTACTTC.

This clonotype has at least ten counts. The chain employs TRBV29-1 and TRBJ2-5, with D possibly TRBD1 on 6 matching bases. V was trimmed by 7 bases and J by 0 bases, leaving 9 bases between them. CDR3 length: 12 amino acids. The germline V gene has CDR1 SQVTM and CDR2 ANQGSEA. CDR3 protein: CSAGQYQETQYF. DNA for the CDR3: TGCAGCGCAGGACAGTACCAAGAGACCCAGTACTTC.

This clonotype came up a few times. This chain joins TRBV6-5 and TRBJ1-6, with D hard to call. The length of the CDR3 is 15 residues. The germline CDR1 and CDR2 sequences are MNHEY and SVGAGI. V was shortened by 5 bases and J by 7 bases, with 15 bases between the two germline ends. This CDR3 reads CASSPETGLNSPLHF. The DNA of the CDR3 is TGTGCCAGCAGTCCAGAAACGGGGTTAAATTCACCCCTCCACTTT.

The genes are TRBV30 and TRBJ2-1; no definite D call. The CDR3 contains 11 residues. V was shortened by 1 base and J by 5 bases, with 3 bases between the two germline ends. Germline V gives CDR1 GTSNPN, CDR2 SVGIG (reference sequence). The CDR3 region has the DNA TGTGCCTGGAGTGGCCACAATGAGCAGTTCTTC. This sequence encodes CAWSGHNEQFF.

This chain joins TRBV7-3 and TRBJ2-2, with D possibly matching TRBD1 (5 bases). CDR3 length: 16 amino acids. Germline V gene sequence: CDR1 SGHTA, CDR2 FQGTGA. V shed 5 bases and J shed 2 bases, with 15 bases lying between them. This chain's CDR3 is CASSALQGRNTGELFF. In DNA, the CDR3 is TGTGCCAGCAGCGCACTTCAGGGTCGAAACACCGGGGAGCTGTTTTTT.

This clonotype was detected many times. This chain uses TRBV9 with TRBJ2-3, with TRBD2 matching over 9 bases. The CDR3 spans 15 residues. Germline V lookup: CDR1 SGDLS, CDR2 YYNGEE. The ends lost 2 bases at V and 6 bases at J; junction bases unmatched: 7. The CDR3 sequence: CASSVGGGARDTQYF. CDR3 in DNA: TGTGCCAGCAGCGTGGGCGGGGGGGCCAGGGATACGCAGTATTTT.

This rearrangement joins TRBV6-5 to TRBJ1-2; tentative D call: TRBD1 (6 bases). This CDR3 comprises 15 residues. CDR1 is MNHEY, CDR2 SVGAGI, per germline. Trimming took off 6 bases at V and 2 bases at J, with 16 bases between the two ends. CDR3 sequence: CASSSPGTLNYGYTF. CDR3 nucleotides: TGTGCCAGCAGCTCACCCGGGACACTCAACTATGGCTACACCTTC.

V usage is TRBV3-1 and J usage is TRBJ2-1; 12 bases match TRBD2. In germline, CDR1 is LGHDT, CDR2 YNNKEL (reference sequence). V was pared by 0 bases and J by 0 bases, with 9 bases of the junction left unmatched. This CDR3 comprises 20 residues. CDR3 coding DNA: TGTGCCAGCAGCCAAGAGGGAACTAGCGGGGGGTTACCCTCCTACAATGAGCAGTTCTTC. It translates to CASSQEGTSGGLPSYNEQFF.

There are many counts of this clonotype. The rearrangement uses TRBV5-1 and TRBJ1-1; no definite D call. The germline gives CDR1 SGHRS, CDR2 YFSETQ. The V gene lost 4 bases and the J gene lost 4 bases, with 11 bases spanning the gap. There are 13 residues in the CDR3. The DNA of the CDR3 is TGCGCCAGCAGCCCGGACCGCCTCACTGAAGCTTTCTTT. This codes for CASSPDRLTEAFF.